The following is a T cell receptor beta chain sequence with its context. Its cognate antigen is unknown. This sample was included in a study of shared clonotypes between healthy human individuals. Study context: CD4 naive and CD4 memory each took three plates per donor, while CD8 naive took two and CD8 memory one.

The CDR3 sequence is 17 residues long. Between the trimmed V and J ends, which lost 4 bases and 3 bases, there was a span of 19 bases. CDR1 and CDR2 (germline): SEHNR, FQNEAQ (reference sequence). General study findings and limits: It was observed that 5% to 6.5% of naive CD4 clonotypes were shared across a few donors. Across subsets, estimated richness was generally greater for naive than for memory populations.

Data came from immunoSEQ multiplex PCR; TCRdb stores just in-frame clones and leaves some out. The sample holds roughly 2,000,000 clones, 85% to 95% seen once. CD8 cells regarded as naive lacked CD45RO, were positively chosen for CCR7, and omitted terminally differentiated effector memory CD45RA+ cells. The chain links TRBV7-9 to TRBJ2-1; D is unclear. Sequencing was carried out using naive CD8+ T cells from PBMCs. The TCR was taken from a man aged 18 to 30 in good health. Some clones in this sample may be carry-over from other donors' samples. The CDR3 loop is CASSSQVVARHYNEQFF. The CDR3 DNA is TGTGCCAGCAGCTCGCAGGTAGTGGCGAGGCACTACAATGAGCAGTTCTTC.